This T cell receptor beta chain was identified in a study of CD8 T cells in ankylosing spondylitis. CDR3 length equals 17 residues. The V gene lost 0 bases and the J gene lost 4 bases, with 16 bases spanning the gap. The germline V gene encodes CDR1 MGHRA and CDR2 YSYEKL. This clonotype was detected a few times. Its antigen remains unknown. The study, taken as a whole, reports: What appeared characteristic of ankylosing spondylitis blood was a TCR beta motif of several highly homologous variants. Both synovial fluid and blood in reactive arthritis had previously been reported to carry some motif variants. CD8+ disease-linked clones were present at relatively low frequencies in blood.

TCRdb recomputed calls from the 5' RACE reads with MiXCR, one row per CDR3 protein. Of hundreds of thousands of distinct CDR3 sequences in the sample, around 20% were seen once. The chain links TRBV4-1 to TRBJ2-1, with D perhaps TRBD1 or TRBD2 (6 bases each). The source of this sequence is a male donor with ankylosing spondylitis or in good health (not recorded which). The source material was blood, either unsorted or a sorted T cell fraction (not recorded which). The DNA for the CDR3 is TGCGCCAGCAGCCAAGATGGAGGGGGGATGAATTACAATGAGCAGTTCTTC. Amino acids: CASSQDGGGMNYNEQFF.